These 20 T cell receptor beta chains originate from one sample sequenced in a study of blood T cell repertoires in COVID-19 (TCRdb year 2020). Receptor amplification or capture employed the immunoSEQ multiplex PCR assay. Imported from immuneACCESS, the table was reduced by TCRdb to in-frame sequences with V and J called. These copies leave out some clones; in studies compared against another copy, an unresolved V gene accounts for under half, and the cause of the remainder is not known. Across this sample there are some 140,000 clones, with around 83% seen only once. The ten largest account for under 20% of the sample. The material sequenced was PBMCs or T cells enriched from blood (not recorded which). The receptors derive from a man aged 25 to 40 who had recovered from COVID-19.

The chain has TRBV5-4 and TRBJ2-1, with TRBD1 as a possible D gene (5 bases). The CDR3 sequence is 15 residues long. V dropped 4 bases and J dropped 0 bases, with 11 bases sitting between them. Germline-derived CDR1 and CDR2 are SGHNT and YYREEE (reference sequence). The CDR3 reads CASSGKRGSYNEQFF. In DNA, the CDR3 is TGTGCCAGCAGCGGTAAAAGGGGCTCCTACAATGAGCAGTTCTTC. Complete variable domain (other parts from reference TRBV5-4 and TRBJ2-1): ETGVTQSPTHLIKTRGQQVTLRCSSQSGHNTVSWYQQALGQGPQFIFQYYREEENGRGNFPPRFSGLQFPNYSSELNVNALELDDSALYLCASSGKRGSYNEQFFGPGTRLTVL.

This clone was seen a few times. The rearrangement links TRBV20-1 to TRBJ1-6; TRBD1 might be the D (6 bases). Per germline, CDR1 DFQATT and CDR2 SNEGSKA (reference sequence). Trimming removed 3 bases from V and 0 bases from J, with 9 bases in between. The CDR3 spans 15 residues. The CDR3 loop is CSASQGSSYNSPLHF. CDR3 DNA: TGCAGTGCTAGTCAGGGGAGCTCCTATAATTCACCCCTCCACTTT.

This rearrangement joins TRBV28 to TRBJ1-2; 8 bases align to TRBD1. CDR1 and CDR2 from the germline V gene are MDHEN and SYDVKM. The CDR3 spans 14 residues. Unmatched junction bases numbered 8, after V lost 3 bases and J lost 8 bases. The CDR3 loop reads CASSLEDRVEGYTF. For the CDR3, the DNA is TGTGCCAGCAGTTTGGAGGACAGGGTTGAGGGCTACACCTTC.

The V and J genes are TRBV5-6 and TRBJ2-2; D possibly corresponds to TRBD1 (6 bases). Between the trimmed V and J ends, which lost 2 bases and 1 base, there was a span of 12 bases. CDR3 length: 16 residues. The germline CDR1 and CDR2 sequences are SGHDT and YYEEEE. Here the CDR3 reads CASSFPGAGNTGELFF. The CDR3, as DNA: TGTGCCAGCAGCTTTCCAGGGGCGGGGAACACCGGGGAGCTGTTTTTT.

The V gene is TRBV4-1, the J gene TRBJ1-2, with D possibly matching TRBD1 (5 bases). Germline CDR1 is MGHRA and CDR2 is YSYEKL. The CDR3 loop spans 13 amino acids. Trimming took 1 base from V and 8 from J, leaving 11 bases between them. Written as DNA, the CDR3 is TGCGCCAGCAGCCAAGTGGGGGGTGAAGGCTACACCTTC. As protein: CASSQVGGEGYTF.

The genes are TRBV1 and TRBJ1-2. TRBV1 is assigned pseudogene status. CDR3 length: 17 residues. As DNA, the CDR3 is TGCACCAGCAGCCGGGGGGAGGCCTTAGGAGCGAACTATGGCTACACCTTC. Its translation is CTSSRGEALGANYGYTF.

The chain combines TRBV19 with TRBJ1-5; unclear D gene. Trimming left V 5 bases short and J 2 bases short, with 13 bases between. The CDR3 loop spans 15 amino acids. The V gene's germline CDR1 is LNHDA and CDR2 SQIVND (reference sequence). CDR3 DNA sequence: TGTGCCAGTAGTGGTGACGGGAAGGGCAATCAGCCCCAGCATTTT. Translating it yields CASSGDGKGNQPQHF.

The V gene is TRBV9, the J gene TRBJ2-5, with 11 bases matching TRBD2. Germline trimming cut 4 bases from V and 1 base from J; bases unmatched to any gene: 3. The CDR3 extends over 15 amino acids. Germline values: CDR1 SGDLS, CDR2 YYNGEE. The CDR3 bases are TGTGCCAGCAGCACGGGACTAGCGGCCCAAGAGACCCAGTACTTC. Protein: CASSTGLAAQETQYF.

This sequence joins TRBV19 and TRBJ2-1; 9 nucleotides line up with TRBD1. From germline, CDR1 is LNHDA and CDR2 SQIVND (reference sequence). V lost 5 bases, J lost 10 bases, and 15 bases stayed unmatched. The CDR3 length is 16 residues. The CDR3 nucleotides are TGTGCCAGTAGTGCCTTACCGGGACAGGGAACACGCGAGCAGTTCTTC. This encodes CASSALPGQGTREQFF.

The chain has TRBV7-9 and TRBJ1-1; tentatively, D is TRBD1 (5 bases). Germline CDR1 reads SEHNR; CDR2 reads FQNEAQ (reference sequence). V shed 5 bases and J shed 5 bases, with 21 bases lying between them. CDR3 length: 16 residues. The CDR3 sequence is CASSPMDSRGGTEAFF. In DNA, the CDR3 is TGTGCCAGCAGCCCAATGGATTCCCGGGGGGGGACTGAAGCTTTCTTT.

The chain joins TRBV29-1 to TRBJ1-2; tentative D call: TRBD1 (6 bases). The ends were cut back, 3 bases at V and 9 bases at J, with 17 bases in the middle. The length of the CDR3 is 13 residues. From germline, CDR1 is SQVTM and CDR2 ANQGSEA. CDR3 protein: CSVELAGVRSYTF. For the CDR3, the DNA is TGCAGCGTTGAGCTTGCAGGGGTTCGCAGCTACACCTTC.

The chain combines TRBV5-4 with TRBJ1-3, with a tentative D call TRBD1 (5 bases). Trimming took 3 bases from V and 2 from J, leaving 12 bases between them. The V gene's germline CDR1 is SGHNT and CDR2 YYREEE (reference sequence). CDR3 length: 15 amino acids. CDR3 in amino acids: CASSYQGFTGNTIYF. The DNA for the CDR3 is TGTGCCAGCAGCTACCAGGGTTTTACTGGAAACACCATATATTTT. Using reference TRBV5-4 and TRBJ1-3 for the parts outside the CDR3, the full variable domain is ETGVTQSPTHLIKTRGQQVTLRCSSQSGHNTVSWYQQALGQGPQFIFQYYREEENGRGNFPPRFSGLQFPNYSSELNVNALELDDSALYLCASSYQGFTGNTIYFGEGSWLTVV.

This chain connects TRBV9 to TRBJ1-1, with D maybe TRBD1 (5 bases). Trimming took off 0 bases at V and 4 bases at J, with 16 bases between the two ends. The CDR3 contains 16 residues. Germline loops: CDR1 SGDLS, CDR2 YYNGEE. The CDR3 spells CASSVGLGEGPTEAFF. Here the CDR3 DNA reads TGTGCCAGCAGCGTAGGGCTGGGGGAGGGTCCCACTGAAGCTTTCTTT.

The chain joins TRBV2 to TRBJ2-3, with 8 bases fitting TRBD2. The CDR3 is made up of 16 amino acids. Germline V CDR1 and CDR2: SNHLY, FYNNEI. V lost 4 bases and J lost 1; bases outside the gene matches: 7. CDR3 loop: CASSGPREGGTDTQYF. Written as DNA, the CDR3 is TGTGCCAGCAGTGGACCCCGGGAGGGAGGCACAGATACGCAGTATTTT.

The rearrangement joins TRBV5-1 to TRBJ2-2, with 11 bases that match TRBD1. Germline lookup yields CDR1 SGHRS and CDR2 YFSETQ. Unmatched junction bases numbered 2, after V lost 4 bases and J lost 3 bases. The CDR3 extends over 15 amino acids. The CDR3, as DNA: TGCGCCAGCAGCCAGGACAGGGGGCACACCGGGGAGCTGTTTTTT. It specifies CASSQDRGHTGELFF.

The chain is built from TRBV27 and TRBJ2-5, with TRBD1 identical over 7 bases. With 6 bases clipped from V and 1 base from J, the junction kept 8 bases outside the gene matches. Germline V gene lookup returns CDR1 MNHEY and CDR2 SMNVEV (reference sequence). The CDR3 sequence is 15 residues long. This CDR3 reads CASRVWSGGQETQYF. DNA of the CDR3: TGTGCCAGCAGGGTATGGTCAGGGGGCCAAGAGACCCAGTACTTC.

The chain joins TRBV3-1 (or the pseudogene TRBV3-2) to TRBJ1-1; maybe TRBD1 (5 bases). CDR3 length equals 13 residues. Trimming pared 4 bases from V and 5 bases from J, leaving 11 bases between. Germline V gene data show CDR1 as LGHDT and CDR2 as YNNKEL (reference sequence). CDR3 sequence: CASSPGGWTEAFF. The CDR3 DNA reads TGTGCCAGCAGCCCCGGGGGGTGGACTGAAGCTTTCTTT.

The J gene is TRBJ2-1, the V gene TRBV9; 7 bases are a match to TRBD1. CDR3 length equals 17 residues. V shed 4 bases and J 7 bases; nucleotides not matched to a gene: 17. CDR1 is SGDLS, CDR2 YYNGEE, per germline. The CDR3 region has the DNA TGTGCCAGCAGCAACACAGGGGCACCCGTGGGTGGGAATGAGCAGTTCTTC. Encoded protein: CASSNTGAPVGGNEQFF.

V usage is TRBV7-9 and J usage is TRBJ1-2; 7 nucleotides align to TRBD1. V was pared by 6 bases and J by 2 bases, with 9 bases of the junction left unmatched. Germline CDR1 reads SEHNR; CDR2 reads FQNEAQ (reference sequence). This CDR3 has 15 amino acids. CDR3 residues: CASSSVTGANYGYTF. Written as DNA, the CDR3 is TGTGCCAGCAGTTCGGTAACAGGGGCCAACTATGGCTACACCTTC.

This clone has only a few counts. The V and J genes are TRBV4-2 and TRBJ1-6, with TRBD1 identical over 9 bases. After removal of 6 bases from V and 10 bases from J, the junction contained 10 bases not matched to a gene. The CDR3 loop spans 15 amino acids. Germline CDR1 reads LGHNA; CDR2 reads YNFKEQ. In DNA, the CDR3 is TGTGCCAGCAGTCCCTCCGGGACAGGGAAATCACCCCTCCACTTT. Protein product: CASSPSGTGKSPLHF.